The 17 T cell receptor beta chains below all came from one sample that was sequenced in a study of T-cell reconstitution after alpha-beta-depleted transplantation in children. It was with unique molecular identifiers that the TCRbeta library was prepared. Each CDR3 protein gets one entry after TCRdb re-called the PCR reads with MiXCR. This table holds about 230,000 distinct CDR3 sequences, approximately 9% found once. The sequencing here drew on PBMCs from the stem cell graft donor, taken from the stem cell graft. The receptors stem from a human donor who donated a stem cell graft to a child with acute lymphoblastic leukemia.

This clonotype was seen at least ten times. J is TRBJ2-2 and V is TRBV2; D gene uncertain. This CDR3 spans 13 amino acids. Germline V gene data show CDR1 as SNHLY and CDR2 as FYNNEI. The V end lost 5 bases, the J end lost 3 bases, and 7 bases lay between the germline ends. The CDR3 coding sequence is TGTGCCAGCAGTTCGGATTACACCGGGGAGCTGTTTTTT. This gives the protein CASSSDYTGELFF.

This clonotype was found a few times. V usage is TRBV13 and J usage is TRBJ1-4; 9 nucleotides agree with TRBD1. The CDR3 has 16 residues. With V trimmed by 4 bases and J by 7 bases, 10 bases remained unmatched. Looked up from germline, CDR1 is PRHDT and CDR2 is FYEKMQ (reference sequence). CDR3 in amino acids: CASSSYSDRGAEKLFF. CDR3 nucleotide sequence: TGTGCCAGCAGCTCCTACTCTGACAGGGGGGCTGAAAAACTGTTTTTT.

This clonotype came up a few times. The gene calls are TRBV2 and TRBJ1-6; D is uncertain. This CDR3 comprises 13 residues. Germline assignment: CDR1 SNHLY and CDR2 FYNNEI. Trimming took 7 bases from V and 5 from J, leaving 9 bases between them. CDR3: CASTFRDNSPLHF. Here the CDR3 DNA reads TGTGCCAGCACGTTTAGGGATAATTCACCCCTCCACTTT.

The sample holds a few counts of this clonotype. V is TRBV20-1 and J is TRBJ2-3; D call uncertain. V was shortened by 2 bases and J by 0 bases, with 9 bases between the two germline ends. Germline V gene sequence: CDR1 DFQATT, CDR2 SNEGSKA (reference sequence). The CDR3 totals 14 residues. The DNA for the CDR3 is TGCAGTGCTAGAAATCCAGGAAGCACAGATACGCAGTATTTT. It is translated as CSARNPGSTDTQYF.

This clonotype has ten or more counts. The gene calls are TRBV11-2 and TRBJ2-7, with D hard to call. V was clipped by 5 bases and J by 2 bases, with 10 bases between them. Germline V gene lookup returns CDR1 SGHAT and CDR2 FQNNGV. This CDR3 comprises 13 residues. The CDR3 coding sequence is TGTGCCAGCAGCCCTCTCCGCACCTACGAGCAGTACTTC. Translation: CASSPLRTYEQYF.

This clonotype was seen ten or more times. The chain links TRBV12-3 or TRBV12-4 to TRBJ1-4; 9 bases are a match to TRBD1. Trimming removed 2 bases from V and 6 bases from J; junction bases left unmatched: 22. The CDR3 extends over 21 amino acids. CDR3 DNA sequence: TGTGCCAGCAGTTTAAGTGTCAGATTTGGGACAGGGCCCGTCGGGGATGAAAAACTGTTTTTT. It encodes CASSLSVRFGTGPVGDEKLFF.

This clonotype has ten or more counts. The genes are TRBV5-1 and TRBJ2-7; 9 bases match TRBD1. Unmatched junction bases numbered 3, after V lost 1 base and J lost 1 base. The CDR3 covers 15 residues. Germline CDR1 and CDR2: SGHRS and YFSETQ. The CDR3 is CASSLQQGASYEQYF. The CDR3 nucleotides read TGCGCCAGCAGCTTGCAACAGGGGGCTTCCTACGAGCAGTACTTC.

This rearrangement joins TRBV6-2 or TRBV6-3 to TRBJ1-5; no firm D call. The CDR3 contains 13 residues. The V end lost 2 bases, the J end lost 6 bases, and 8 bases lay between the germline ends. Per the germline V gene, CDR1 is MNHEY and CDR2 is SVGEGT. DNA of the CDR3: TGTGCCAGCAGTTACATGAGTGGTCAGCCCCAGCATTTT. It translates to CASSYMSGQPQHF.

This clonotype showed up just a few times. This chain's CDR3 is CASGGGQVYNEQFF. The CDR3 region has the DNA TGCGCCAGCGGTGGGGGACAGGTTTACAATGAGCAGTTCTTC. The rearrangement links TRBV5-1 to TRBJ2-1; 8 bases align to TRBD1. Germline loops: CDR1 SGHRS, CDR2 YFSETQ. The CDR3 has 14 amino acids. The ends lost 7 bases at V and 4 bases at J; junction bases unmatched: 7.

In this sample, this clonotype turned up once. CDR3 nucleotide sequence: TGTGCCAGCAGCCAAGATTCCGGCGGGGGGGCCTGGGGAGATACGCAGTATTTT. Protein: CASSQDSGGGAWGDTQYF. The rearrangement uses TRBV3-1 and TRBJ2-3; 9 positions agree with TRBD2. J gave up 5 bases and V 0 bases, and 12 bases lay outside the gene matches. The germline gives CDR1 LGHDT, CDR2 YNNKEL (reference sequence). The CDR3 is made up of 18 amino acids.

This clonotype was counted only a few times. This chain uses TRBV20-1 with TRBJ2-7, with D possibly TRBD2 on 7 matching bases. CDR1 is DFQATT, CDR2 SNEGSKA, per germline (reference sequence). Trimming cost V 2 bases and J 6 bases, with 20 bases left between them. CDR3 length: 15 residues. The CDR3 DNA sequence: TGCAGTGCTAGATGGGAGGGCAGGGGAATTCCCGAGCAGTACTTC. Encoded protein: CSARWEGRGIPEQYF.

This clonotype was detected many times. The rearrangement links TRBV5-1 to TRBJ2-7; the D gene is possibly TRBD1 (6 bases). Trimming cost V 6 bases and J 4 bases, with 8 bases left between them. The length of the CDR3 is 11 residues. Germline lookup yields CDR1 SGHRS and CDR2 YFSETQ. The CDR3 nucleotides are TGCGCCAGCAAGGGGGAGTACGAGCAGTACTTC. Translated, it gives CASKGEYEQYF.

The rearrangement links TRBV7-8 to TRBJ2-1; possibly TRBD1 or TRBD2 for D (6 bases each). The CDR3 totals 16 residues. CDR1 is SGHVS, CDR2 FQNEAQ, per germline. The V end was cut by 4 bases, the J end by 3 bases, with 16 bases between. The chain's CDR3 is CASSSDGGGGYNEQFF. The CDR3 nucleotides are TGTGCCAGCAGCTCAGACGGGGGCGGCGGCTACAATGAGCAGTTCTTC.

This clonotype was picked up many times. The chain joins TRBV24-1 to TRBJ2-5, with D possibly called TRBD1 or TRBD2 (5 bases each). The CDR3 covers 13 residues. The ends were cut back, 7 bases at V and 13 bases at J, with 21 bases in the middle. From germline, CDR1 is KGHDR and CDR2 SFDVKD. CDR3 in amino acids: CATSTHTGDRPYF. The CDR3 nucleotides read TGTGCCACCAGCACTCACACCGGGGACCGACCGTACTTC.

This clonotype was counted at least ten times. The chain combines TRBV5-1 with TRBJ2-1; D gene uncertain. The length of the CDR3 is 11 residues. V lost 2 bases and J 4 bases, leaving 1 base between the germline ends. Germline CDR1 and CDR2: SGHRS and YFSETQ. DNA of the CDR3: TGCGCCAGCAGCTTATACAATGAGCAGTTCTTC. Translation: CASSLYNEQFF. Full variable domain (missing parts from reference TRBV5-1 and TRBJ2-1): KAGVTQTPRYLIKTRGQQVTLSCSPISGHRSVSWYQQTPGQGLQFLFEYFSETQRNKGNFPGRFSGRQFSNSRSEMNVSTLELGDSALYLCASSLYNEQFFGPGTRLTVL.

Only a few counts were recorded for this clonotype. The chain has TRBV7-6 and TRBJ2-5; D is unclear. The CDR3 runs to 16 residues. Germline assignment: CDR1 SGHVS and CDR2 FNYEAQ. The V and J ends lost 3 bases and 1 base respectively, with 15 bases between them. In nucleotides, the CDR3 is TGTGCCAGCAGCTTCCCTCTCGCGGCGGCCCAAGAGACCCAGTACTTC. Protein: CASSFPLAAAQETQYF.

This clonotype has a count of ten or more. The chain recombines TRBV2 with TRBJ2-7, with no clear D. Trimming cost V 2 bases and J 5 bases, with 7 bases left between them. Germline V lookup: CDR1 SNHLY, CDR2 FYNNEI. The CDR3 length is 12 residues. The CDR3 coding sequence is TGTGCCAGCAGTGAAACCCCTAACGAGCAGTACTTC. Translation: CASSETPNEQYF.